The subject of this entry is one TCR beta chain. Antigen specificity is unknown. This entry belongs to a study of CXCR4 blockade with PD-1 therapy in pancreatic cancer. Sequencing was performed with immunoSEQ multiplex PCR; in TCRdb, only in-frame clones are kept and a portion is missing. Here the sample spans about 8,100 clones, around 50% being singletons. General study findings and limits: Survival did not correlate with tumor clonality, which averaged around 0.13 versus 0.046.

The CDR3 is made up of 14 amino acids. Germline lookup yields CDR1 SGHTA and CDR2 FQGNSA. J lost 4 bases, V lost 5 bases, and 3 bases had no gene match. The archived tumor blocks came from patients without neoadjuvant therapy before resection. Sequencing was done on a sample of tumor tissue. The rearrangement joins TRBV7-2 to TRBJ1-4, with TRBD1 identical over 8 bases. The sequence was collected from a human donor with pancreatic ductal adenocarcinoma. The CDR3 region is CASSQDRDNEKLFF. The CDR3, as DNA: TGTGCCAGCAGCCAGGACAGGGATAATGAAAAACTGTTTTTT.